The 17 T cell receptor beta chains listed next were all sequenced from one sample in a study of blood T cell repertoires in COVID-19. Generated by immunoSEQ multiplex PCR, the TCRdb table keeps only in-frame clones and is missing some. The sample holds roughly 150,000 clones, approximately 90% seen once. Sequencing was carried out using peripheral blood. All receptors derive from a man aged 18 to 30 with COVID-19, enrolled during active disease.

J is TRBJ2-7 and V is TRBV28; no definite D call. The CDR3 consists of 14 residues. Deletions cut 2 bases from V and 6 bases from J, with 14 bases between. Germline V gene data show CDR1 as MDHEN and CDR2 as SYDVKM. The CDR3 DNA follows: TGTGCCAGCAGTTTAGCGGCTAGTTACGGCGAGCAGTACTTC. Translated, it gives CASSLAASYGEQYF.

The chain uses TRBV3-1 (or the pseudogene TRBV3-2) and TRBJ2-2; maybe TRBD1 (5 bases). The CDR3 length is 15 residues. With 2 bases removed from V and 1 base from J, the gap between germline ends came to 8 bases. Germline values: CDR1 LGHDT, CDR2 YNNKEL (reference sequence). The CDR3 DNA follows: TGTGCCAGCAGCCAACCCGGACAGAACACCGGGGAGCTGTTTTTT. Protein sequence: CASSQPGQNTGELFF.

V is TRBV7-9 and J is TRBJ2-7, with 9 bases identical to TRBD1. This CDR3 region has 16 residues. Germline-derived CDR1 and CDR2 are SEHNR and FQNEAQ (reference sequence). Unmatched junction bases numbered 7, after V lost 1 base and J lost 3 bases. CDR3 in amino acids: CASSLVDRGKDYEQYF. The DNA of the CDR3 is TGTGCCAGCAGCTTAGTAGACAGGGGGAAAGACTACGAGCAGTACTTC.

The chain is built from TRBV24-1 and TRBJ2-3; 10 nucleotides align to TRBD2. Germline V gene lookup returns CDR1 KGHDR and CDR2 SFDVKD. The CDR3 extends over 17 amino acids. The ends lost 5 bases at V and 0 bases at J; junction bases unmatched: 7. The CDR3 spells CATSAPGLASSTDTQYF. In DNA form, the CDR3 reads TGTGCCACCAGTGCCCCGGGACTAGCGTCTAGCACAGATACGCAGTATTTT.

The chain recombines TRBV7-2 with TRBJ2-3, with 9 nucleotides matching TRBD1. The CDR3 is 15 amino acids. V lost 5 bases and J lost 1; bases outside the gene matches: 4. Germline-derived CDR1 and CDR2 are SGHTA and FQGNSA. The CDR3 DNA sequence: TGTGCCAGCAGCACTGGACAGGGGCGCACAGATACGCAGTATTTT. Protein sequence: CASSTGQGRTDTQYF.

The sample holds a few counts of this clone. CDR3 in amino acids: CASSTGTNYGYTF. The CDR3 DNA is TGTGCCAGCAGCACAGGGACTAACTATGGCTACACCTTC. The chain recombines TRBV14 with TRBJ1-2; possible D gene TRBD1, 6 bases. CDR3 size: 13 residues. The V and J ends lost 5 bases and 0 bases respectively, with 7 bases between them. Per germline, CDR1 SGHDN and CDR2 FVKESK.

The chain uses TRBV7-6 and TRBJ2-1; the match to TRBD2 covers 11 bases. V gave up 4 bases and J gave up 7 bases; unmatched junction bases: 12. CDR1 is SGHVS, CDR2 FNYEAQ, per germline. This CDR3 contains 17 residues. The DNA for the CDR3 is TGTGCCAGCAGCTCCCCCAGGACTAGCGGGCGGGAGAATGAGCAGTTCTTC. It translates to CASSSPRTSGRENEQFF.

This sequence joins TRBV11-3 and TRBJ2-7; D gene uncertain. The CDR3 is 13 amino acids. Trimming pared 2 bases from V and 5 bases from J, leaving 10 bases between. Germline loops: CDR1 SGHNT, CDR2 YENEEA. The CDR3 protein is CASSLTRVDEQYF. The CDR3 DNA is TGTGCCAGCAGCTTAACCCGAGTGGACGAGCAGTACTTC.

This sequence joins TRBV7-8 and TRBJ2-7; TRBD2 aligns across 12 bases. With V trimmed by 5 bases and J by 7 bases, 9 bases remained unmatched. The CDR3 has 15 amino acids. Germline CDR1 and CDR2: SGHVS and FQNEAQ. The chain's CDR3 is CASSQRLAGVGEQYF. CDR3 in DNA: TGTGCCAGCAGCCAGAGACTAGCGGGAGTTGGTGAGCAGTACTTC.

The chain carries TRBV27 and TRBJ1-5; possibly TRBD1 for D (5 bases). CDR3 length equals 13 residues. Trimming stripped 5 bases from V and 4 bases from J, with 9 bases between. Germline-derived CDR1 and CDR2 are MNHEY and SMNVEV (reference sequence). The CDR3 reads CASSNRGNQPQHF. The CDR3, as DNA: TGTGCCAGCAGTAACCGGGGGAATCAGCCCCAGCATTTT.

The chain recombines TRBV19 with TRBJ2-7; TRBD1 matches at 8 bases. This CDR3 spans 14 amino acids. Per germline, CDR1 LNHDA and CDR2 SQIVND (reference sequence). Unmatched junction bases numbered 6, after V lost 6 bases and J lost 2 bases. The CDR3 bases are TGTGCCAGTAGGATCAGGGGGCCGACCTACGAGCAGTACTTC. Its translation: CASRIRGPTYEQYF.

This chain connects TRBV7-3 to TRBJ2-2; TRBD1 agrees at 12 bases. Germline trimming cut 3 bases from V and 7 bases from J; bases unmatched to any gene: 6. Germline V lookup: CDR1 SGHTA, CDR2 FQGTGA. This CDR3 is 16 amino acids long. The CDR3 region has the DNA TGTGCCAGCAGCTTTCTTGGGACAGGGGGCGTCGGGGAGCTGTTTTTT. Its translation: CASSFLGTGGVGELFF. Using reference TRBV7-3 and TRBJ2-2 for the parts outside the CDR3, the full variable domain is GAGVSQTPSNKVTEKGKYVELRCDPISGHTALYWYRQSLGQGPEFLIYFQGTGAADDSGLPNDRFFAVRPEGSVSTLKIQRTERGDSAVYLCASSFLGTGGVGELFFGEGSRLTVL.

Only one count was recorded for this clone. This chain links TRBV6-2 or TRBV6-3 with TRBJ1-1; D uncertain. The CDR3 covers 13 residues. The V and J ends lost 1 base and 2 bases respectively, with 5 bases between them. Germline-derived CDR1 and CDR2 are MNHEY and SVGEGT. The CDR3 loop reads CASSYWHNTEAFF. The CDR3 region has the DNA TGTGCCAGCAGTTACTGGCACAACACTGAAGCTTTCTTT.

The genes are TRBV4-3 and TRBJ2-5, with 14 bases that match TRBD2. V lost 1 base, J lost 5 bases, and 3 bases stayed unmatched. The germline gives CDR1 LGHNA, CDR2 YSLEER. CDR3 length: 16 amino acids. CDR3 sequence (DNA): TGCGCCAGCAGCCAAGGGGGACTAGCGGGAGTTGAGACCCAGTACTTC. Amino acid sequence: CASSQGGLAGVETQYF.

The CDR3: CASSESVRLVPGANVLTF. In DNA, the CDR3 is TGTGCCAGCAGTGAGTCCGTCAGGTTAGTCCCTGGGGCCAACGTCCTGACTTTC. The chain links TRBV6-1 to TRBJ2-6; unclear D gene. CDR3 length: 18 amino acids. CDR1 is MNHNS, CDR2 SASEGT, per germline. V lost 3 bases to trimming and J lost 2 bases, with 17 bases between them.

This chain uses TRBV11-2 with TRBJ1-1; TRBD1 matches at 9 bases. J lost 1 base, V lost 5 bases, and 5 bases had no gene match. The CDR3 has 15 amino acids. Looked up from germline, CDR1 is SGHAT and CDR2 is FQNNGV. This CDR3 reads CASSARTGANTEAFF. CDR3 in DNA: TGTGCCAGCAGCGCTCGGACAGGGGCGAACACTGAAGCTTTCTTT.

This clone was seen a handful of times. J is TRBJ1-2 and V is TRBV7-9; a possible D gene is TRBD1 (5 bases). CDR3 length: 13 amino acids. The ends were cut back, 5 bases at V and 8 bases at J, with 15 bases in the middle. Germline loops: CDR1 SEHNR, CDR2 FQNEAQ (reference sequence). The CDR3 DNA is TGTGCCAGCAGCCCCTCGACAGCCGAAGGCTACACCTTC. Translating it yields CASSPSTAEGYTF.